The 25 T cell receptor beta chains given below trace back to one sample, sequenced in a study of blood T cell repertoires in COVID-19. TCRdb's table, derived via immunoSEQ multiplex PCR, lists solely in-frame clones and lacks some. The profile shows 150,000 to 200,000 clones, around 81% of them singletons. The material sequenced was peripheral blood. These TCRs come from a woman in her thirties or forties with COVID-19, enrolled during active disease.

The rearrangement links TRBV28 to TRBJ1-6, with no clear D. The CDR3 has 14 amino acids. Germline CDR1 MDHEN, CDR2 SYDVKM. The V end lost 4 bases, the J end lost 4 bases, and 8 bases lay between the germline ends. The DNA for the CDR3 is TGTGCCAGCAGTTCCCTGAGGTATAATTCACCCCTCCACTTT. Translating it yields CASSSLRYNSPLHF.

The chain uses TRBV7-8 and TRBJ2-2; 12 bases are a match to TRBD2. Germline CDR1 is SGHVS and CDR2 is FQNEAQ. The CDR3 sequence is 18 residues long. V shed 1 base and J 0 bases; nucleotides not matched to a gene: 3. CDR3 region: CASSLVASGRANTGELFF. CDR3 nucleotide sequence: TGTGCCAGCAGCTTAGTTGCTAGCGGGAGGGCGAACACCGGGGAGCTGTTTTTT.

V is TRBV6-2 or TRBV6-3 and J is TRBJ2-7, with a weak D call TRBD1 (5 bases). V dropped 4 bases and J dropped 6 bases, with 16 bases sitting between them. CDR3 length: 14 amino acids. Germline loops: CDR1 MNHEY, CDR2 SVGEGT. CDR3 loop: CASSSPSRVGEQYV. CDR3 bases: TGTGCCAGCAGTTCCCCCAGCAGGGTGGGCGAGCAGTACGTC.

The chain has TRBV6-5 and TRBJ2-1; 9 nucleotides match TRBD2. The trim removed 2 bases at V and 9 bases at J, leaving 5 bases unmatched. The CDR3 loop spans 14 amino acids. CDR1 is MNHEY, CDR2 SVGAGI, per germline. CDR3 coding DNA: TGTGCCAGCAGTTACGAGGCGGGAGGGACTGAGCAGTTCTTC. It is translated as CASSYEAGGTEQFF.

The J gene is TRBJ2-2, the V gene TRBV5-8, with TRBD1 matching over 8 bases. V lost 3 bases and J lost 7; bases outside the gene matches: 8. Germline CDR1 is SGHTS and CDR2 is YDEGEE. The CDR3 has 15 amino acids. The DNA of the CDR3 is TGTGCCAGCAGCTCCCGGACAGGGCATAACGGGGAGCTGTTTTTT. Amino acid sequence: CASSSRTGHNGELFF.

The CDR3 nucleotides are TGTGCCAGCAGTTTATCGGGGGGACTGGAACTTTCACCCCTCCACTTT. Protein: CASSLSGGLELSPLHF. The V gene is TRBV27, the J gene TRBJ1-6; D possibly corresponds to TRBD1 (5 bases). V shed 0 bases and J shed 9 bases, with 15 bases lying between them. Germline CDR1 reads MNHEY; CDR2 reads SMNVEV (reference sequence). The CDR3 runs to 16 residues.

V usage is TRBV19 and J usage is TRBJ2-3; TRBD2 might be the D (6 bases). The CDR3 length is 15 residues. Germline CDR1 reads LNHDA; CDR2 reads SQIVND (reference sequence). V lost 5 bases and J lost 5, with 17 bases in between. In DNA, the CDR3 is TGTGCCAGTAGTGCACTTAGGGAGGTGGTAGATACGCAGTATTTT. It translates to CASSALREVVDTQYF.

This clone turned up a few times. The chain joins TRBV28 to TRBJ1-5, with TRBD1 as a possible D gene (6 bases). There are 16 residues in the CDR3. Per germline, CDR1 MDHEN and CDR2 SYDVKM. Trimming shortened V by 4 bases and J by 4 bases, and 17 bases separated the two germline ends. For the CDR3, the DNA is TGTGCCAGCAGTTCAACATCAAGGGGGATTAATCAGCCCCAGCATTTT. Translated: CASSSTSRGINQPQHF.

V and J are TRBV10-2 and TRBJ2-6; D not certain. CDR1 is WSHSY, CDR2 SAAADI, per germline. V was trimmed by 0 bases and J by 0 bases, leaving 6 bases between them. This CDR3 contains 16 residues. CDR3 DNA sequence: TGCGCCAGCAGTGAGTCCCTAGGCTCTGGGGCCAACGTCCTGACTTTC. This gives the protein CASSESLGSGANVLTF.

The chain carries TRBV19 and TRBJ1-6; 10 positions agree with TRBD1. Per the germline V gene, CDR1 is LNHDA and CDR2 is SQIVND (reference sequence). V gave up 9 bases and J gave up 9 bases; unmatched junction bases: 11. The CDR3 runs 15 residues. CDR3 residues: CASKTQGTGVSPLHF. CDR3 sequence (DNA): TGTGCCAGCAAAACCCAGGGGACAGGGGTTTCACCCCTCCACTTT. The complete variable domain, with remaining parts taken from reference TRBV19 and TRBJ1-6, reads DGGITQSPKYLFRKEGQNVTLSCEQNLNHDAMYWYRQDPGQGLRLIYYSQIVNDFQKGDIAEGYSVSREKKESFPLTVTSAQKNPTAFYLCASKTQGTGVSPLHFGNGTRLTVT.

The chain employs TRBV4-1 and TRBJ2-3; the match to TRBD2 covers 13 bases. The CDR3 runs 17 residues. The junction had 12 bases not matched to a gene; V was cut back by 4 bases and J by 8 bases. The germline gives CDR1 MGHRA, CDR2 YSYEKL. CDR3 protein: CASSPLGTSGKGGTQYF. The CDR3, as DNA: TGCGCCAGCAGCCCCTTGGGGACTAGCGGGAAGGGTGGTACGCAGTATTTT.

The sample holds one count of this clone. The J gene is TRBJ2-7, the V gene TRBV7-9, with D possibly being TRBD1 (5 bases). The V and J ends lost 2 bases and 4 bases respectively, with 12 bases between them. CDR3 length: 14 amino acids. Germline V gene lookup returns CDR1 SEHNR and CDR2 FQNEAQ (reference sequence). CDR3 sequence (DNA): TGTGCCAGCAGCTTATCACAGACAGAATACGAGCAGTACGTC. Its translation is CASSLSQTEYEQYV.

The rearrangement joins TRBV19 to TRBJ1-1; D is perhaps TRBD1 (5 bases). Trimming removed 5 bases from V and 3 bases from J, with 7 bases in between. Germline V CDR1 and CDR2: LNHDA, SQIVND (reference sequence). The CDR3 length is 12 residues. The CDR3 loop reads CASSSGYTEAFF. For the CDR3, the DNA is TGTGCCAGTAGTTCAGGGTACACTGAAGCTTTCTTT.

Written as DNA, the CDR3 is TGTGCCAGCAGTCAGCGGAGCTCCTACAATGAGCAGTTCTTC. It encodes CASSQRSSYNEQFF. This chain connects TRBV13 to TRBJ2-1; weak D call: TRBD2 (5 bases). This CDR3 region has 14 residues. V lost 6 bases, J lost 0 bases, and 9 bases lay in between. Germline values: CDR1 PRHDT, CDR2 FYEKMQ (reference sequence).

The chain links TRBV27 to TRBJ2-7; 9 bases map to TRBD2. J was trimmed by 3 bases and V by 8 bases; bases with no gene match: 8. Germline CDR1 and CDR2: MNHEY and SMNVEV (reference sequence). The CDR3 length is 14 residues. CDR3 coding DNA: TGTGCCAGCGTCCCTATAGCGGGAGTCTACGAGCAGTACTTC. Amino acids: CASVPIAGVYEQYF.

The rearrangement uses TRBV5-4 and TRBJ1-6; 7 bases align to TRBD1. CDR3 length equals 14 residues. V was clipped by 4 bases and J by 5 bases; unmatched bases: 3. The germline gives CDR1 SGHNT, CDR2 YYREEE (reference sequence). The CDR3 region has the DNA TGTGCCAGCAGCCGGGACAGAAATAATTCACCCCTCCACTTT. Translating it yields CASSRDRNNSPLHF.

The rearrangement links TRBV7-3 to TRBJ2-3; 8 bases align to TRBD1. This CDR3 contains 15 residues. Unmatched junction bases numbered 6, after V lost 5 bases and J lost 2 bases. Germline values: CDR1 SGHTA, CDR2 FQGTGA. The CDR3 is CASSQTGADTDTQYF. The CDR3 DNA reads TGTGCCAGCAGCCAGACAGGGGCCGACACAGATACGCAGTATTTT. Full variable domain (missing parts from reference TRBV7-3 and TRBJ2-3): GAGVSQTPSNKVTEKGKYVELRCDPISGHTALYWYRQSLGQGPEFLIYFQGTGAADDSGLPNDRFFAVRPEGSVSTLKIQRTERGDSAVYLCASSQTGADTDTQYFGPGTRLTVL.

This chain connects TRBV25-1 to TRBJ2-4; D is unresolved. This CDR3 has 13 amino acids. V lost 1 base, J lost 9 bases, and 10 bases lay in between. Germline values: CDR1 MGHDK, CDR2 SYGVNS. CDR3 sequence (DNA): TGTGCCAGCAGTGAATTCGCTGGCGGCATTCAGTACTTC. This codes for CASSEFAGGIQYF.

The rearrangement uses TRBV5-5 and TRBJ1-1, with 8 bases lining up with TRBD1. The CDR3 contains 15 residues. Germline CDR1 is SGHKS and CDR2 is YYEKEE (reference sequence). J gave up 3 bases and V 3 bases, and 7 bases lay outside the gene matches. The CDR3 sequence: CASSSLKQGDTEAFF. CDR3 DNA: TGTGCCAGCAGCTCCCTGAAACAGGGGGACACTGAAGCTTTCTTT.

J is TRBJ2-5 and V is TRBV20-1, with unresolved D. The CDR3 contains 11 residues. CDR1 is DFQATT and CDR2 is SNEGSKA in the germline V gene (reference sequence). V was cut by 8 bases and J by 5 bases, with 12 bases left in between. CDR3 in amino acids: CSLSAGETQYF. The DNA for the CDR3 is TGCAGTTTGTCTGCCGGGGAGACCCAGTACTTC.

The chain is built from TRBV5-5 and TRBJ2-1; 12 nucleotides match TRBD2. The CDR3 runs to 16 residues. The germline V gene has CDR1 SGHKS and CDR2 YYEKEE (reference sequence). Trimming removed 7 bases from V and 5 bases from J; junction bases left unmatched: 10. The CDR3 here is CASGTGGLAGNNEQFF. The DNA of the CDR3 is TGTGCCAGCGGGACTGGGGGACTAGCGGGTAACAATGAGCAGTTCTTC.

The chain joins TRBV10-2 to TRBJ1-6; 7 positions match TRBD1. V was pared by 8 bases and J by 6 bases, with 16 bases of the junction left unmatched. The CDR3 has 17 amino acids. The germline V gene encodes CDR1 WSHSY and CDR2 SAAADI. This CDR3 is CASSSVSGGNPNSPLHF. CDR3 coding DNA: TGCGCCAGCTCATCGGTGTCAGGGGGGAACCCTAATTCACCCCTCCACTTT.

The chain carries TRBV6-5 and TRBJ1-1; a possible D gene is TRBD1 (6 bases). CDR1 and CDR2 (germline): MNHEY, SVGAGI. With 2 bases removed from V and 5 bases from J, the gap between germline ends came to 15 bases. The CDR3 runs 15 residues. CDR3: CASSYKGRGVTEAFF. The CDR3 nucleotides read TGTGCCAGCAGTTACAAAGGCAGGGGTGTAACTGAAGCTTTCTTT.

This clone was picked up a small number of times. CDR3 DNA sequence: TGTGCCAGCAGTCCCCCCCGACACTCGAACACTGAAGCTTTCTTT. It is translated as CASSPPRHSNTEAFF. This chain links TRBV28 with TRBJ1-1; D gene unclear. The V end lost 5 bases, the J end lost 1 base, and 14 bases lay between the germline ends. Germline V gene data show CDR1 as MDHEN and CDR2 as SYDVKM. The CDR3 has 15 residues. The full variable domain, its missing parts supplied by reference TRBV28 and TRBJ1-1, is DVKVTQSSRYLVKRTGEKVFLECVQDMDHENMFWYRQDPGLGLRLIYFSYDVKMKEKGDIPEGYSVSREKKERFSLILESASTNQTSMYLCASSPPRHSNTEAFFGQGTRLTVV.

The chain employs TRBV5-1 and TRBJ2-1; 8 positions match TRBD2. Trimming removed 4 bases from V and 6 bases from J; junction bases left unmatched: 9. CDR1 is SGHRS and CDR2 is YFSETQ in the germline V gene. There are 15 residues in the CDR3. CDR3 residues: CASSLHGGGVNEQFF. The CDR3 nucleotides are TGCGCCAGCAGCCTGCACGGGGGGGGAGTCAATGAGCAGTTCTTC.